Listed below are T cell receptor beta chains from one sample, sequenced in a study of Graves' ophthalmopathy and Graves' hyperthyroidism. MiXCR, run by TCRdb on the multiplex PCR reads, gives a single entry per CDR3 protein. The table has over 40,000 distinct CDR3 sequences, 50% seen once. Material: peripheral blood. These receptors were taken from an adult man with Graves' ophthalmopathy. Both conserved end residues are part of each CDR3. A D gene is named only where the DNA matches it firmly. Size is omitted from some rows. Given values are once, few, many or a class for expanded clones.

CDR3 protein: CSAREGREKIYEQYF
CDR3 DNA: TGCAGTGCTAGAGAAGGGCGGGAGAAGATCTACGAGCAGTACTTC
CDR3 length: 15
J gene: TRBJ2-7
clone size: NA
D gene: TRBD2
V gene: TRBV20-1

CDR3 protein: CSARGMTSGGTYEQYF
CDR3 DNA: TGCAGTGCTAGAGGGATGACTAGCGGGGGGACCTACGAGCAGTACTTC
CDR3 length: 16
J gene: TRBJ2-7
clone size: NA
D gene: TRBD2
V gene: TRBV20-1

CDR3 protein: CATRTGGAGGTDTQYF
CDR3 DNA: TGTGCCACAAGGACAGGGGGCGCGGGGGGGACAGATACGCAGTATTTT
CDR3 length: 16
J gene: TRBJ2-3
clone size: many
D gene: TRBD1
V gene: TRBV15

CDR3 protein: CASSSKQGSGTSGSNEQFF
CDR3 DNA: TGTGCCAGCAGCTCCAAGCAGGGTTCGGGGACTAGCGGGAGCAATGAGCAGTTCTTC
CDR3 length: 19
J gene: TRBJ2-1
clone size: NA
D gene: TRBD2
V gene: TRBV7-3

CDR3 protein: CASSQESLNTEAFF
CDR3 DNA: TGCGCCAGCAGCCAAGAGTCCCTGAACACTGAAGCTTTCTTT
CDR3 length: 14
J gene: TRBJ1-1
clone size: many
D gene: NA
V gene: TRBV4-1

CDR3 protein: CASSLGPGGNGNETDTQYF
CDR3 DNA: TGTGCCAGCAGCTTAGGCCCTGGCGGGAACGGTAACGAGACAGATACGCAGTATTTT
CDR3 length: 19
J gene: TRBJ2-3
clone size: NA
D gene: NA
V gene: TRBV7-9

CDR3 protein: CASSYRGTSTDTQYF
CDR3 DNA: TGTGCCAGCAGTTACCGCGGGACTAGCACAGATACGCAGTATTTT
CDR3 length: 15
J gene: TRBJ2-3
clone size: many
D gene: NA
V gene: TRBV6-5

CDR3 protein: CASRGLAASTDTQYF
CDR3 DNA: TGTGCCAGCAGGGGACTAGCCGCTAGCACAGATACGCAGTATTTT
CDR3 length: 15
J gene: TRBJ2-3
clone size: NA
D gene: TRBD2
V gene: TRBV6-1

CDR3 protein: CASRPRTGYGNTIYF
CDR3 DNA: TGTGCCAGTAGACCCCGCACGGGGTACGGAAACACCATATATTTT
CDR3 length: 15
J gene: TRBJ1-3
clone size: NA
D gene: NA
V gene: TRBV7-2

CDR3 protein: CASSLQEDQLYF
CDR3 DNA: TGTGCTAGCAGCTTACAGGAGGATCAGCTTTACTTC
CDR3 length: 12
J gene: TRBJ2-7
clone size: NA
D gene: NA
V gene: TRBV7-7

CDR3 protein: CASSLAGRVYEQYF
CDR3 DNA: TGTGCCAGCAGCTTAGCCGGGAGGGTCTACGAGCAGTACTTC
CDR3 length: 14
J gene: TRBJ2-7
clone size: medium-sized
D gene: TRBD2
V gene: TRBV7-6

CDR3 protein: CASSSIWTSGRSSGANVLTF
CDR3 DNA: TGTGCCAGCAGCTCCATTTGGACTAGCGGGAGGAGCTCTGGGGCCAACGTCCTGACTTTC
CDR3 length: 20
J gene: TRBJ2-6
clone size: many
D gene: TRBD2
V gene: TRBV7-9

CDR3 protein: CASIINEQFF
CDR3 DNA: TGTGCCAGCATAATCAATGAGCAGTTCTTC
CDR3 length: 10
J gene: TRBJ2-1
clone size: NA
D gene: NA
V gene: TRBV2

CDR3 protein: CAISDFGESTDTQYF
CDR3 DNA: TGTGCCATCAGTGATTTCGGCGAAAGCACAGATACGCAGTATTTT
CDR3 length: 15
J gene: TRBJ2-3
clone size: medium-sized
D gene: NA
V gene: TRBV10-3

CDR3 protein: CASSPGAASGGPQETQYF
CDR3 DNA: TGTGCCAGCAGCCCGGGCGCTGCTAGCGGGGGACCCCAAGAGACCCAGTACTTC
CDR3 length: 18
J gene: TRBJ2-5
clone size: many
D gene: TRBD2
V gene: TRBV5-8

CDR3 protein: CASSQPRGQGLRTNEKLFF
CDR3 DNA: TGCGCCAGCAGCCAACCCAGGGGACAGGGCTTGCGGACTAATGAAAAACTGTTTTTT
CDR3 length: 19
J gene: TRBJ1-4
clone size: NA
D gene: TRBD1
V gene: TRBV7-9

CDR3 protein: CASSFGQGGNQPQHF
CDR3 DNA: TGTGCCAGCAGCTTCGGACAGGGAGGGAATCAGCCCCAGCATTTT
CDR3 length: 15
J gene: TRBJ1-5
clone size: NA
D gene: TRBD1
V gene: TRBV11-2

CDR3 protein: CASSDSPYNSPLHF
CDR3 DNA: TGTGCCAGCAGCGACAGCCCCTATAATTCACCCCTCCACTTT
CDR3 length: 14
J gene: TRBJ1-6
clone size: many
D gene: NA
V gene: TRBV6-1

CDR3 protein: CASSSLGQGFGYTF
CDR3 DNA: TGTGCCAGCAGCTCCCTCGGACAGGGATTTGGCTACACCTTC
CDR3 length: 14
J gene: TRBJ1-2
clone size: medium-sized
D gene: TRBD1
V gene: TRBV7-6

CDR3 protein: CATSKSRNTDTQYF
CDR3 DNA: TGTGCCACCAGCAAATCCCGGAACACAGATACGCAGTATTTT
CDR3 length: 14
J gene: TRBJ2-3
clone size: many
D gene: NA
V gene: TRBV15

CDR3 protein: CASSVSDRETQYF
CDR3 DNA: TGTGCCAGCAGCGTCTCGGACAGGGAGACCCAGTACTTC
CDR3 length: 13
J gene: TRBJ2-5
clone size: many
D gene: TRBD1
V gene: TRBV13

CDR3 protein: CASSLGEGRGSYEQYF
CDR3 DNA: TGTGCCAGCAGCTTGGGAGAGGGACGGGGGTCCTATGAGCAGTACTTC
CDR3 length: 16
J gene: TRBJ2-7
clone size: NA
D gene: NA
V gene: TRBV5-4